Below are 13 T cell receptor beta chains sequenced from a single sample in a study of human T cells and chemical hapten exposure. Time point of the sample: patch test 3, about 24 weeks after DPC sensitization. Noted treatment: therapeutic diphenylcyclopropenone sensitization with weekly scalp DPC. TCRdb re-analysed the RACE reads in MiXCR, keeping a single row per CDR3 protein. Among about 190,000 distinct CDR3 sequences listed, around 25% were seen once. The source was whole blood, collected in connection with sensitization to the hapten diphenylcyclopropenone (DPC). These receptors were taken from a woman between 35 and 50 years old with alopecia areata. Some clones in this sample may be carry-over from other donors' samples.

This clonotype has a handful of counts. The V call is TRBV7-2, the J call TRBJ2-5; 7 positions agree with TRBD2. CDR1 is SGHTA and CDR2 is FQGNSA in the germline V gene. The CDR3 covers 15 residues. Germline trimming cut 1 base from V and 4 bases from J; bases unmatched to any gene: 6. CDR3 region: CASSLVGGRGETQYF. DNA of the CDR3: TGTGCCAGCAGCTTAGTCGGCGGGAGAGGAGAGACCCAGTACTTC. The entire variable domain, with the rest obtained from reference TRBV7-2 and TRBJ2-5, is as follows: GAGVSQSPSNKVTEKGKDVELRCDPISGHTALYWYRQSLGQGLEFLIYFQGNSAPDKSGLPSDRFSAERTGGSVSTLTIQRTQQEDSAVYLCASSLVGGRGETQYFGPGTRLLVL.

The chain is built from TRBV6-5 and TRBJ1-6; D is possibly TRBD1 (5 bases). Per the germline V gene, CDR1 is MNHEY and CDR2 is SVGAGI. This CDR3 comprises 15 residues. Trimming removed 6 bases from V and 9 bases from J, with 18 bases in between. In DNA form, the CDR3 reads TGTGCCAGCAGCCAGGGTACCCAAGGTCCTTCACCCCTCCACTTT. Its translation is CASSQGTQGPSPLHF.

This clonotype was found many times. J is TRBJ2-3 and V is TRBV7-2; D remains ambiguous. The CDR3 has 11 amino acids. The V gene lost 6 bases and the J gene lost 5 bases, with 6 bases spanning the gap. Per the germline V gene, CDR1 is SGHTA and CDR2 is FQGNSA. The CDR3 is CASRSQDTQYF. The DNA for the CDR3 is TGTGCCAGCAGATCACAAGATACGCAGTATTTT.

This clonotype has a handful of counts. The CDR3, as DNA: TGTGCCGGGGCGAAGGAGGGCAATCAGCCCCAGCATTTT. Translated, it gives CAGAKEGNQPQHF. V and J are TRBV12-3 or TRBV12-4 and TRBJ1-5; possibly TRBD1 for D (5 bases). V lost 11 bases and J 2 bases, leaving 13 bases between the germline ends. This CDR3 has 13 residues.

In this sample, this clonotype turned up a few times. This rearrangement joins TRBV4-1 to TRBJ2-7, with 7 bases lining up with TRBD2. Germline V lookup: CDR1 MGHRA, CDR2 YSYEKL. V was clipped by 0 bases and J by 1 base; unmatched bases: 6. The CDR3 totals 16 residues. The CDR3 protein is CASSQDGGELSYEQYF. The CDR3 bases are TGCGCCAGCAGCCAAGATGGGGGGGAGTTATCCTACGAGCAGTACTTC.

The chain carries TRBV20-1 and TRBJ2-7; 12 positions agree with TRBD2. This CDR3 has 14 amino acids. V lost 6 bases to trimming and J lost 2 bases; unmatched junction nucleotides: 5. Per the germline V gene, CDR1 is DFQATT and CDR2 is SNEGSKA (reference sequence). The CDR3 DNA reads as TGCAGTGCAACGACTAGCGGGAGACCCTACGAGCAGTACTTC. The encoded protein is CSATTSGRPYEQYF.

V is TRBV20-1 and J is TRBJ1-6, with TRBD1 as a possible D gene (5 bases). CDR3 length equals 14 residues. Germline V gene sequence: CDR1 DFQATT, CDR2 SNEGSKA (reference sequence). Trimming left V 7 bases short and J 10 bases short, with 20 bases between. Here the CDR3 DNA reads TGCAGTGTCCCCAGCAGGGCGGGGAGCTCACCCCTCCACTTT. Translated: CSVPSRAGSSPLHF.

This clonotype was seen a few times. The genes are TRBV28 and TRBJ1-2; TRBD1 matches 9 bases. The V gene end was trimmed by 5 bases and the J gene end by 3 bases; junction bases not matched to a gene: 13. Germline V gives CDR1 MDHEN, CDR2 SYDVKM. This CDR3 is built from 17 residues. CDR3 nucleotide sequence: TGTGCCAGCAGTACCTTCCTACATGGGACAGGGTACTATGGCTACACCTTC. It encodes CASSTFLHGTGYYGYTF.

In this sample, this clonotype turned up a few times. The chain is built from TRBV27 and TRBJ1-5, with D tentatively TRBD1 (5 bases). The CDR3 loop spans 15 amino acids. V lost 7 bases and J lost 3, with 16 bases in between. Germline CDR1 is MNHEY and CDR2 is SMNVEV (reference sequence). The CDR3 region has the DNA TGTGCCAGCACCGGGAGGGCAGGGCTCAATCAGCCCCAGCATTTT. Its protein is CASTGRAGLNQPQHF.

The chain has TRBV3-1 and TRBJ2-7, with 12 bases fitting TRBD1. The CDR3 has 14 amino acids. J was trimmed by 10 bases and V by 1 base; bases with no gene match: 5. Germline lookup yields CDR1 LGHDT and CDR2 YNNKEL (reference sequence). As DNA, the CDR3 is TGTGCCAGCAGCCAAGTAGGGGACAGGGGGCGCCAGTACTTC. It yields the protein CASSQVGDRGRQYF.

This clonotype occurred a few times. The chain uses TRBV20-1 and TRBJ2-2, with 7 bases lining up with TRBD1. The CDR3 spans 15 residues. V lost 0 bases, J lost 3 bases, and 4 bases stayed unmatched. Germline CDR1 DFQATT, CDR2 SNEGSKA (reference sequence). CDR3 nucleotide sequence: TGCAGTGCTAGAGATATTCAGGGGGACACCGGGGAGCTGTTTTTT. Translating gives CSARDIQGDTGELFF.

The gene calls are TRBV2 and TRBJ1-5; 7 bases line up with TRBD1. The V segment lost 6 bases and the J segment 2 bases; nucleotides outside the gene matches: 10. Per germline, CDR1 SNHLY and CDR2 FYNNEI. The CDR3 is 16 residues long. The DNA for the CDR3 is TGTGCCAGCAGGGGTAACAGGGGTCGAGGCAATCAGCCCCAGCATTTT. Amino acids: CASRGNRGRGNQPQHF. The full variable domain, rest sourced from reference TRBV2 and TRBJ1-5, is EPEVTQTPSHQVTQMGQEVILRCVPISNHLYFYWYRQILGQKVEFLVSFYNNEISEKSEIFDDQFSVERPDGSNFTLKIRSTKLEDSAMYFCASRGNRGRGNQPQHFGDGTRLSIL.

This clonotype was observed a handful of times. The CDR3 DNA reads as TGCAGCGGGAGGGACAGCCTAGAGGGTAACACCGGGGAGCTGTTTTTT. Translated: CSGRDSLEGNTGELFF. The chain recombines TRBV29-1 with TRBJ2-2, with a possible D match to TRBD1 (7 bases). CDR1 is SQVTM, CDR2 ANQGSEA, per germline. The CDR3 extends over 16 amino acids. Trimming cost V 7 bases and J 2 bases, with 20 bases left between them.